One and the same sample provided the 17 T cell receptor beta chains below, sequenced in a study of OX40 agonist ivuxolimab in advanced cancers. Assay used: immunoSEQ multiplex PCR; TCRdb lists only in-frame clones, some missing. The sample has tens of thousands of clones; roughly 84% are singletons. Sequencing used CD4+ or CD8+ T cells sorted from blood, obtained in a trial of the OX40 agonist ivuxolimab. The receptors here all came from an adult with an advanced solid tumor such as melanoma, head and neck, liver or kidney cancer.

DNA for the CDR3: TGTGCCAGCAGTTTAGTCCCGACTCTCGGTGAAGCTTTCTTT. Amino acids: CASSLVPTLGEAFF. This chain joins TRBV27 and TRBJ1-1; D unclear. This CDR3 has 14 residues. CDR1 and CDR2 (germline): MNHEY, SMNVEV (reference sequence). V was pared by 2 bases and J by 7 bases, with 14 bases between.

As regards this clone: The sample contains more than one DNA sequence encoding this CDR3. V gene TRBV2 combines with J gene TRBJ1-2, with D possibly matching TRBD1 (5 bases). The V gene lost 3 bases and the J gene lost 2 bases, with 7 bases spanning the gap. Germline V gives CDR1 SNHLY, CDR2 FYNNEI. The CDR3 covers 13 residues. CDR3 loop: CASSEGVNYGYTF. CDR3 DNA sequence: TGTGCCAGCAGTGAGGGGGTAAACTATGGCTACACCTTC.

J is TRBJ1-1 and V is TRBV5-1; D uncertain. Germline V gene data show CDR1 as SGHRS and CDR2 as YFSETQ. CDR3 length equals 14 residues. The germline V and J ends were trimmed by 4 bases and 3 bases, with 13 bases remaining between them. CDR3 nucleotide sequence: TGCGCCAGCAGCCCGAACACCTTGGACACTGAAGCTTTCTTT. It translates to CASSPNTLDTEAFF.

This clone was picked up one time. This rearrangement joins TRBV6-6 to TRBJ1-1, with 8 bases matching TRBD1. The CDR3 has 14 residues. Trimming took 0 bases from V and 5 from J; bases not matched to a gene: 2. From germline, CDR1 is MNHNY and CDR2 SVGAGI (reference sequence). CDR3 coding DNA: TGTGCCAGCAGTTACTCGAACAGGGGGACTGAAGCTTTCTTT. Translated: CASSYSNRGTEAFF.

The chain recombines TRBV7-2 with TRBJ2-5; 8 bases fit TRBD1. The V gene's germline CDR1 is SGHTA and CDR2 FQGNSA. J lost 5 bases, V lost 5 bases, and 7 bases had no gene match. CDR3 length equals 14 residues. As DNA, the CDR3 is TGTGCCAGCAGCCAAAACAGGGGGGAGGAGACCCAGTACTTC. It yields the protein CASSQNRGEETQYF. The whole variable domain, remainder taken from reference TRBV7-2 and TRBJ2-5, is GAGVSQSPSNKVTEKGKDVELRCDPISGHTALYWYRQSLGQGLEFLIYFQGNSAPDKSGLPSDRFSAERTGGSVSTLTIQRTQQEDSAVYLCASSQNRGEETQYFGPGTRLLVL.

The V and J genes are TRBV5-1 and TRBJ2-3, with D perhaps assigned TRBD1 or TRBD2 (5 bases each). The CDR3 is 15 amino acids. V was clipped by 4 bases and J by 0 bases, with 12 bases between them. Germline lookup yields CDR1 SGHRS and CDR2 YFSETQ. In DNA form, the CDR3 reads TGCGCCAGCAGCCCCTTGGGACCTAGCACAGATACGCAGTATTTT. Translated: CASSPLGPSTDTQYF.

This clone was detected only once. This chain links TRBV7-2 with TRBJ1-2; TRBD1 aligns across 8 bases. CDR1 and CDR2 (germline): SGHTA, FQGNSA. Trimming at V came to 4 bases and at J to 8 bases, leaving 12 bases not matched to a gene. The CDR3 consists of 15 residues. The CDR3 bases are TGTGCCAGCAGCTCCCAGCTCGCAGGGACAGGCGGCTACACCTTC. As protein: CASSSQLAGTGGYTF.

This CDR3 is CASSVRDNYGYTF. The CDR3 DNA reads as TGTGCCAGCAGCGTTAGGGATAACTATGGCTACACCTTC. The chain is built from TRBV9 and TRBJ1-2; no definite D call. The V gene lost 2 bases and the J gene lost 1 base, with 6 bases spanning the gap. This CDR3 contains 13 residues. The germline V gene encodes CDR1 SGDLS and CDR2 YYNGEE.

The chain recombines TRBV19 with TRBJ1-2, with TRBD1 matching 7 bases. The CDR3 spans 15 residues. V was pared by 6 bases and J by 6 bases, with 13 bases of the junction left unmatched. Germline-derived CDR1 and CDR2 are LNHDA and SQIVND (reference sequence). The CDR3 loop reads CASRRGGGGSDGYTF. CDR3 DNA: TGTGCCAGTAGACGAGGGGGCGGCGGTTCGGATGGCTACACCTTC.

The chain recombines TRBV19 with TRBJ1-5; 7 nucleotides agree with TRBD1. This CDR3 has 18 residues. Trimming took 4 bases from V and 3 from J; bases not matched to a gene: 15. CDR1 is LNHDA, CDR2 SQIVND, per germline (reference sequence). The CDR3 is CASSKSASGQRLNQPQHF. The CDR3 DNA reads as TGTGCCAGTAGTAAGTCTGCGTCGGGACAGCGTCTCAATCAGCCCCAGCATTTT.

Written as DNA, the CDR3 is TGTGCCAGCAGTTGGACGCCTGTAGAGACCCAGTACTTC. This translates into CASSWTPVETQYF. V and J are TRBV2 and TRBJ2-5; D remains unclear. Trimming cost V 5 bases and J 4 bases, with 11 bases left between them. CDR1 and CDR2 (germline): SNHLY, FYNNEI. The CDR3 loop spans 13 amino acids.

The V gene is TRBV7-9, the J gene TRBJ1-2, with TRBD1 matching 8 bases. Germline V CDR1 and CDR2: SEHNR, FQNEAQ (reference sequence). The CDR3 contains 13 residues. The junction had 6 bases not matched to a gene; V was cut back by 5 bases and J by 7 bases. The CDR3 DNA reads as TGTGCCAGCAGCCCCGGACAGGGTAGTGGCTACACCTTC. It encodes CASSPGQGSGYTF. Together with reference TRBV7-9 and TRBJ1-2, the CDR3 gives the full variable domain: DTGVSQNPRHKITKRGQNVTFRCDPISEHNRLYWYRQTLGQGPEFLTYFQNEAQLEKSRLLSDRFSAERPKGSFSTLEIQRTEQGDSAMYLCASSPGQGSGYTFGSGTRLTVV.

Comments on this clone: Other DNA sequences within the sample encode an identical CDR3. The CDR3 bases are TGTGCCAGCAGCTCTTTTTCCGGGGCCAACGTCCTGACTTTC. Its translation: CASSSFSGANVLTF. The rearrangement links TRBV7-9 to TRBJ2-6; D is ambiguous. Germline V CDR1 and CDR2: SEHNR, FQNEAQ (reference sequence). The CDR3 totals 14 residues. V lost 4 bases and J lost 4, with 8 bases in between.

This clone occurred a few times. The chain recombines TRBV29-1 with TRBJ1-1; D uncertain. Trimming took 5 bases from V and 7 from J, leaving 8 bases between them. The germline V gene encodes CDR1 SQVTM and CDR2 ANQGSEA. This CDR3 has 10 residues. DNA for the CDR3: TGCAGCGTTAGCACGGTTGAAGCTTTCTTT. Residues: CSVSTVEAFF.

The chain combines TRBV6-1 with TRBJ1-4; 9 bases are a match to TRBD1. CDR1 and CDR2 from the germline V gene are MNHNS and SASEGT. The CDR3 totals 14 residues. The junction had 9 bases not matched to a gene; V was cut back by 8 bases and J by 8 bases. In DNA, the CDR3 is TGTGCCAGCTCGTCCGGGACAGGGTGGGAAAAACTGTTTTTT. It codes for CASSSGTGWEKLFF.

This clone was seen only once. J is TRBJ2-1 and V is TRBV7-3; possibly TRBD1 for D (6 bases). With 5 bases removed from V and 7 bases from J, the gap between germline ends came to 12 bases. CDR1 is SGHTA and CDR2 is FQGTGA in the germline V gene. The CDR3 runs to 13 residues. CDR3 region: CASSPTTGNEQFF. As DNA, the CDR3 is TGTGCCAGCAGCCCAACTACAGGGAATGAGCAGTTCTTC.

The gene calls are TRBV6-4 and TRBJ2-3; unclear D gene. The CDR3 totals 12 residues. Germline assignment: CDR1 MRHNA and CDR2 SNTAGT. V lost 3 bases, J lost 6 bases, and 7 bases lay in between. Here the CDR3 reads CASSEASDTQYF. The CDR3 nucleotides read TGTGCCAGCAGTGAAGCTTCTGATACGCAGTATTTT.